The 30 T cell receptor beta chains in this list originate from one sample, sequenced in a study of shared clonotypes between healthy human individuals. Here immunoSEQ multiplex PCR was the method, and the copy in TCRdb shows in-frame clones only, minus some. The repertoire consists of over 1.5 million clones, with around 98% occurring once and the leading ten covering 0.4% to 0.45%. The sequenced sample was naive CD4+ T cells sorted from blood. The subset: CD45RA+ positively selected. The receptor source for this set is a man aged 25 to 40 in good health.

This chain connects TRBV28 to TRBJ2-1, with 10 bases lining up with TRBD2. The CDR3 is 19 residues long. Germline assignment: CDR1 MDHEN and CDR2 SYDVKM. Trimming at V came to 5 bases and at J to 5 bases, leaving 18 bases not matched to a gene. The CDR3 is CASSPRQGKRLAGDNEQFF. The CDR3 region has the DNA TGTGCCAGCAGTCCCCGACAGGGTAAAAGGCTAGCGGGAGACAATGAGCAGTTCTTC. Combining the CDR3 with reference TRBV28 and TRBJ2-1 gives the whole variable domain DVKVTQSSRYLVKRTGEKVFLECVQDMDHENMFWYRQDPGLGLRLIYFSYDVKMKEKGDIPEGYSVSREKKERFSLILESASTNQTSMYLCASSPRQGKRLAGDNEQFFGPGTRLTVL.

Notes on this clone: This sample also contains other DNA sequences that code for the same CDR3. The rearrangement joins TRBV5-1 to TRBJ1-1; D remains unclear. Germline V gives CDR1 SGHRS, CDR2 YFSETQ. This CDR3 has 14 amino acids. Trimming cost V 4 bases and J 0 bases, with 10 bases left between them. The CDR3 sequence is CASSLDTMNTEAFF. The DNA for the CDR3 is TGCGCCAGCAGCCTAGACACGATGAACACTGAAGCTTTCTTT. The variable domain in full, with the rest retrieved from reference TRBV5-1 and TRBJ1-1, is KAGVTQTPRYLIKTRGQQVTLSCSPISGHRSVSWYQQTPGQGLQFLFEYFSETQRNKGNFPGRFSGRQFSNSRSEMNVSTLELGDSALYLCASSLDTMNTEAFFGQGTRLTVV.

This clone has only one observation. This chain uses TRBV5-4 with TRBJ2-7, with 10 bases that match TRBD2. Germline V gives CDR1 SGHNT, CDR2 YYREEE (reference sequence). Trimming cost V 6 bases and J 5 bases; bases outside gene matches: 8. There are 14 residues in the CDR3. CDR3 sequence reads: CASKAGGPLDEQYF. CDR3 DNA sequence: TGTGCCAGCAAAGCGGGAGGGCCTCTCGACGAGCAGTACTTC.

The CDR3 here is CASSLIWPAGGPSYEQFF. Here the CDR3 DNA reads TGTGCCAGCAGCTTGATTTGGCCAGCGGGAGGGCCTTCGTATGAGCAGTTCTTC. J is TRBJ2-1 and V is TRBV5-6; 10 bases map to TRBD2. Germline V lookup: CDR1 SGHDT, CDR2 YYEEEE. CDR3 length: 18 residues. Trimming cost V 1 base and J 8 bases; bases outside gene matches: 15.

Note on this clone: Other nucleotide sequences from this sample produce the same CDR3. This rearrangement joins TRBV28 to TRBJ2-7; no clear D gene. This CDR3 is built from 13 residues. The V gene's germline CDR1 is MDHEN and CDR2 SYDVKM. V gave up 3 bases and J gave up 3 bases, with 9 bases separating them. Written as DNA, the CDR3 is TGTGCCAGCAGTTTTGGTGCAAGCTACGAGCAGTACTTC. Encoded protein: CASSFGASYEQYF. Full variable domain (rest looked up from reference TRBV28 and TRBJ2-7): DVKVTQSSRYLVKRTGEKVFLECVQDMDHENMFWYRQDPGLGLRLIYFSYDVKMKEKGDIPEGYSVSREKKERFSLILESASTNQTSMYLCASSFGASYEQYFGPGTRLTVT.

The rearrangement uses TRBV5-4 and TRBJ2-7; possible D gene TRBD1, 6 bases. The CDR3 extends over 14 amino acids. Germline CDR1 SGHNT, CDR2 YYREEE (reference sequence). Trimming left V 2 bases short and J 9 bases short, with 18 bases between. In DNA, the CDR3 is TGTGCCAGCAGCTTTCCAGGGGTCGCCACCGGGCAGTACTTC. The encoded protein is CASSFPGVATGQYF.

The rearrangement uses TRBV25-1 and TRBJ1-5; TRBD1 is a possible D gene (5 bases). V was cut by 4 bases and J by 7 bases, with 14 bases left in between. This CDR3 is built from 14 residues. The germline gives CDR1 MGHDK, CDR2 SYGVNS. The CDR3 DNA reads as TGTGCCAGCAGTGGATTTAGGGGAGGCCAGCCCCAGCATTTT. This encodes CASSGFRGGQPQHF.

The chain uses TRBV19 and TRBJ2-7; D is uncertain. Trimming shortened V by 3 bases and J by 5 bases, and 8 bases separated the two germline ends. CDR1 LNHDA and CDR2 SQIVND come from the germline V gene (reference sequence). The CDR3 contains 12 residues. The CDR3 spells CASSMVGHEQYF. The CDR3 DNA is TGTGCCAGTAGTATGGTCGGTCACGAGCAGTACTTC.

V and J are TRBV18 and TRBJ2-4, with D perhaps TRBD1 (5 bases). Trimming cost V 3 bases and J 3 bases, with 9 bases left between them. Germline CDR1 KGHSH, CDR2 LQKENI. The CDR3 runs to 14 residues. The CDR3 nucleotides read TGTGCCAGCTCACCGCAGGGTATCAAAAACATTCAGTACTTC. It codes for CASSPQGIKNIQYF.

V and J are TRBV7-3 and TRBJ2-7; perhaps TRBD1 as D (6 bases). This CDR3 has 15 amino acids. Trimming took 4 bases from V and 3 from J, leaving 16 bases between them. The germline CDR1 and CDR2 sequences are SGHTA and FQGTGA. CDR3 bases: TGTGCCAGCAGCTCATTGACAGGATCCTTCTACGAGCAGTACTTC. Its translation: CASSSLTGSFYEQYF.

J is TRBJ1-5 and V is TRBV14, with D possibly being TRBD1 (5 bases). This CDR3 comprises 20 residues. CDR1 and CDR2 (germline): SGHDN, FVKESK. Between the trimmed V and J ends, which lost 6 bases and 0 bases, there was a span of 27 bases. CDR3 in DNA: TGTGCCAGCAGACTTAACGGGCAGGGAGGGAAGGCGGGTAGCAATCAGCCCCAGCATTTT. Amino acids: CASRLNGQGGKAGSNQPQHF.

V usage is TRBV12-2 and J usage is TRBJ2-1; TRBD2, the D gene given by the table, was not confirmed from the DNA. TRBV12-2 is given as a pseudogene. The CDR3 runs to 16 residues. The CDR3 here is CASRSPGTSGYNEQFF. CDR3 nucleotides: TGTGCAAGTCGCTCGCCAGGGACTAGCGGTTACAATGAGCAGTTCTTC.

The gene calls are TRBV5-1 and TRBJ2-3, with a possible D match to TRBD2 (6 bases). The CDR3 loop spans 14 amino acids. CDR1 is SGHRS and CDR2 is YFSETQ in the germline V gene. The ends were cut back, 2 bases at V and 7 bases at J, with 14 bases in the middle. CDR3 protein: CASSFGPSVYTQYF. The CDR3 bases are TGCGCCAGCAGCTTTGGGCCTAGCGTGTATACGCAGTATTTT.

This rearrangement joins TRBV29-1 to TRBJ2-7; TRBD2 matches 7 bases. This CDR3 has 12 amino acids. Trimming cost V 7 bases and J 3 bases; bases outside gene matches: 6. Germline-derived CDR1 and CDR2 are SQVTM and ANQGSEA. CDR3 bases: TGCAGCGGCGGGGGAGGGGTCTACGAGCAGTACTTC. Protein sequence: CSGGGGVYEQYF.

V and J are TRBV28 and TRBJ2-3; 8 bases align to TRBD1. V shed 6 bases and J 8 bases; nucleotides not matched to a gene: 7. There are 13 residues in the CDR3. The germline V gene encodes CDR1 MDHEN and CDR2 SYDVKM. The CDR3 bases are TGTGCCAGCAGGGCGGCAGGGGGCTCTACGCAGTATTTT. Protein product: CASRAAGGSTQYF.

The CDR3 protein is CASSALGWDREEQYF. The DNA of the CDR3 is TGTGCCAGCAGCGCATTAGGGTGGGACAGGGAAGAGCAGTACTTC. The chain couples TRBV9 to TRBJ2-7; 9 positions match TRBD1. Germline loops: CDR1 SGDLS, CDR2 YYNGEE. This CDR3 is built from 15 residues. The V and J ends lost 3 bases and 7 bases, in that order; junction bases with no gene match: 11.

The chain has TRBV7-6 and TRBJ2-7; TRBD2 is a possible D gene (5 bases). Germline CDR1 SGHVS, CDR2 FNYEAQ. The CDR3 contains 14 residues. Trimming removed 0 bases from V and 6 bases from J, with 12 bases in between. Here the CDR3 DNA reads TGTGCCAGCAGCTTAGCCGCCGCTGCGGGCGAGCAGTACTTC. It is translated as CASSLAAAAGEQYF.

The genes are TRBV19 and TRBJ1-5, with D unclear. Trimming took 1 base from V and 4 from J, leaving 8 bases between them. The CDR3 totals 14 residues. Germline loops: CDR1 LNHDA, CDR2 SQIVND (reference sequence). The DNA for the CDR3 is TGTGCCAGTAGTATAGCCCAGAGAAATCAGCCCCAGCATTTT. Its protein product is CASSIAQRNQPQHF. The full variable domain, its missing parts supplied by reference TRBV19 and TRBJ1-5, is DGGITQSPKYLFRKEGQNVTLSCEQNLNHDAMYWYRQDPGQGLRLIYYSQIVNDFQKGDIAEGYSVSREKKESFPLTVTSAQKNPTAFYLCASSIAQRNQPQHFGDGTRLSIL.

This chain uses TRBV2 with TRBJ1-1, with 9 bases fitting TRBD1. V was pared by 4 bases and J by 6 bases, with 9 bases of the junction left unmatched. CDR1 is SNHLY, CDR2 FYNNEI, per germline. The CDR3 extends over 15 amino acids. CDR3 DNA sequence: TGTGCCAGCAGTGCCAGGACAGGGGAACTCGCTGAAGCTTTCTTT. Its translation: CASSARTGELAEAFF.

The chain employs TRBV5-1 and TRBJ2-5; TRBD1 matches at 9 bases. This CDR3 region has 15 residues. V gave up 3 bases and J gave up 5 bases; unmatched junction bases: 8. The germline gives CDR1 SGHRS, CDR2 YFSETQ. The DNA for the CDR3 is TGCGCCAGCAGCTGGCGACAGGGGGTTGGGGAGACCCAGTACTTC. This translates into CASSWRQGVGETQYF.

V is TRBV19 and J is TRBJ2-7; weak D call: TRBD1 (6 bases). The CDR3 length is 14 residues. The V end was cut by 3 bases, the J end by 0 bases, with 9 bases between. The germline V gene encodes CDR1 LNHDA and CDR2 SQIVND (reference sequence). The CDR3 loop reads CASSMKDSSYEQYF. The CDR3 bases are TGTGCCAGTAGTATGAAGGACAGCTCCTACGAGCAGTACTTC.

This chain joins TRBV28 and TRBJ1-4, with D unclear. The CDR3 covers 15 residues. CDR1 is MDHEN and CDR2 is SYDVKM in the germline V gene. The ends were cut back, 1 base at V and 6 bases at J, with 12 bases in the middle. CDR3 nucleotide sequence: TGTGCCAGCAGTTTATCGGCCACATGGGATGAAAAACTGTTTTTT. This gives the protein CASSLSATWDEKLFF.

The chain links TRBV28 to TRBJ1-1; D is unclear. The CDR3 runs 14 residues. Trimming left V 2 bases short and J 5 bases short, with 12 bases between. From germline, CDR1 is MDHEN and CDR2 SYDVKM. The DNA of the CDR3 is TGTGCCAGCAGTTTAGTCGGGGTTGAAACTGAAGCTTTCTTT. Translating it yields CASSLVGVETEAFF.

This clone was seen once. In DNA form, the CDR3 reads TGTGCCAGTAGTAGCTTAGGTAACACCGGGGAGCTGTTTTTT. Its protein is CASSSLGNTGELFF. The chain combines TRBV19 with TRBJ2-2, with D uncertain. The CDR3 length is 14 residues. Trimming shortened V by 4 bases and J by 2 bases, and 8 bases separated the two germline ends. CDR1 is LNHDA, CDR2 SQIVND, per germline (reference sequence).

The J gene is TRBJ2-1, the V gene TRBV13; 9 bases agree with TRBD1. Germline trimming cut 5 bases from V and 9 bases from J; bases unmatched to any gene: 11. This CDR3 has 15 amino acids. Germline V gives CDR1 PRHDT, CDR2 FYEKMQ (reference sequence). CDR3 in DNA: TGTGCCAGCAGCCGATGGGGACAGGGTTCCACTGAGCAGTTCTTC. Its translation is CASSRWGQGSTEQFF.

With regard to this clone: The sample contains more than one DNA sequence encoding this CDR3. The chain couples TRBV5-1 to TRBJ2-7, with 11 positions matching TRBD2. Trimming removed 7 bases from V and 3 bases from J; junction bases left unmatched: 0. The CDR3 loop spans 12 amino acids. Germline assignment: CDR1 SGHRS and CDR2 YFSETQ. CDR3: CASGTSGYEQYF. The CDR3 bases are TGCGCCAGCGGGACTAGCGGCTACGAGCAGTACTTC. Together with reference TRBV5-1 and TRBJ2-7, the CDR3 gives the full variable domain: KAGVTQTPRYLIKTRGQQVTLSCSPISGHRSVSWYQQTPGQGLQFLFEYFSETQRNKGNFPGRFSGRQFSNSRSEMNVSTLELGDSALYLCASGTSGYEQYFGPGTRLTVT.

As for this clone: This same CDR3 is encoded by further DNA sequences in the sample. This chain links TRBV29-1 with TRBJ2-7, with 7 positions matching TRBD1. J lost 0 bases, V lost 4 bases, and 3 bases had no gene match. This CDR3 is 13 amino acids long. CDR1 SQVTM and CDR2 ANQGSEA come from the germline V gene. CDR3 bases: TGCAGCGTTGGGACAGGACCCTCCTACGAGCAGTACTTC. Amino acid sequence: CSVGTGPSYEQYF.

The CDR3 nucleotides read TGTGCCAGCAGTACCCAGACAGATACGCAGTATTTT. This codes for CASSTQTDTQYF. The chain recombines TRBV6-6 with TRBJ2-3; D is unresolved. There are 12 residues in the CDR3. Trimming took off 5 bases at V and 3 bases at J, with 6 bases between the two ends. The germline V gene encodes CDR1 MNHNY and CDR2 SVGAGI (reference sequence).

This clone came up once. This sequence joins TRBV11-2 and TRBJ2-3; D unclear. The CDR3 loop spans 14 amino acids. Trimming removed 1 base from V and 3 bases from J, with 8 bases in between. The V gene's germline CDR1 is SGHAT and CDR2 FQNNGV. CDR3 nucleotides: TGTGCCAGCAGCTTAGTATCAGTTACAGATACGCAGTATTTT. Translation: CASSLVSVTDTQYF.

V usage is TRBV4-1 and J usage is TRBJ2-7, with D perhaps TRBD2 (6 bases). Germline V gene sequence: CDR1 MGHRA, CDR2 YSYEKL. The ends were cut back, 3 bases at V and 3 bases at J, with 18 bases in the middle. CDR3 length equals 16 residues. The CDR3 protein is CASSQDRIGGHYEQYF. The CDR3 coding sequence is TGCGCCAGCAGCCAGGACCGTATCGGAGGGCACTACGAGCAGTACTTC.